The 29 T cell receptor beta chains below come from one sample, sequenced in a study of blood T cell repertoires in COVID-19. Sequencing used immunoSEQ multiplex PCR; TCRdb keeps in-frame clones, though not all of them. The table shows some 160,000 clones, with roughly 80% occurring only once. Source material: PBMCs or T cells enriched from blood (not recorded which). These receptors all stem from a woman aged 40 to 50 who had recovered from COVID-19.

This chain connects TRBV2 to TRBJ1-3, with D possibly being TRBD1 (5 bases). The CDR3 totals 14 residues. Germline values: CDR1 SNHLY, CDR2 FYNNEI. Trimming removed 8 bases at V and 0 bases at J, with 11 bases between. In DNA form, the CDR3 reads TGTGCCAGCTCAGGGTCCCCCTCTGGAAACACCATATATTTT. Protein sequence: CASSGSPSGNTIYF.

The V and J genes are TRBV5-8 and TRBJ2-3, with D maybe TRBD2 (5 bases). Per germline, CDR1 SGHTS and CDR2 YDEGEE. This CDR3 has 15 amino acids. V was trimmed by 4 bases and J by 6 bases, leaving 18 bases between them. Here the CDR3 reads CASSTDTRGFDTQYF. As DNA, the CDR3 is TGTGCCAGCAGCACCGACACTAGAGGCTTTGATACGCAGTATTTT.

The rearrangement links TRBV18 to TRBJ1-1; TRBD1 matches at 7 bases. The V segment lost 0 bases and the J segment 0 bases; nucleotides outside the gene matches: 10. Germline CDR1 and CDR2: KGHSH and LQKENI. The CDR3 is 18 amino acids. Here the CDR3 DNA reads TGTGCCAGCTCACCACCGTCCGGAGCAGGGGGGTTGAACACTGAAGCTTTCTTT. Protein: CASSPPSGAGGLNTEAFF.

Of note for this clone: The sample holds other DNA sequences that translate to the same CDR3. The chain combines TRBV3-1 (or the pseudogene TRBV3-2) with TRBJ1-1; no clear D. Germline V gene lookup returns CDR1 LGHDT and CDR2 YNNKEL (reference sequence). The CDR3 totals 14 residues. The V and J ends lost 0 bases and 1 base respectively, with 6 bases between them. The DNA for the CDR3 is TGTGCCAGCAGCCAAGAGAGTCGGAACACTGAAGCTTTCTTT. This sequence encodes CASSQESRNTEAFF.

The chain carries TRBV7-9 and TRBJ2-1, with 7 bases that match TRBD2. The CDR3 is 11 residues long. The V segment lost 8 bases and the J segment 8 bases; nucleotides outside the gene matches: 3. Germline-derived CDR1 and CDR2 are SEHNR and FQNEAQ (reference sequence). CDR3 sequence (DNA): TGTGCCAGCGTGGGAGGGTATGAGCAGTTCTTC. It encodes CASVGGYEQFF.

The chain employs TRBV4-2 and TRBJ2-1; no clear D. CDR3 length: 16 residues. The germline gives CDR1 LGHNA, CDR2 YNFKEQ. The ends were cut back, 0 bases at V and 4 bases at J, with 13 bases in the middle. CDR3: CASSQDDGDPYNEQFF. The CDR3 coding sequence is TGTGCCAGCAGCCAAGACGATGGAGACCCGTACAATGAGCAGTTCTTC.

CDR3 sequence reads: CASSRGRGGSRETQHF. CDR3 DNA: TGCGCCAGCAGCCGAGGGAGGGGAGGGTCCAGGGAGACCCAGCATTTT. V gene TRBV4-1 combines with J gene TRBJ1-5; D possibly corresponds to TRBD1 (5 bases). The CDR3 consists of 16 residues. Germline values: CDR1 MGHRA, CDR2 YSYEKL. Trimming left V 4 bases short and J 11 bases short, with 24 bases between.

The genes are TRBV12-3 or TRBV12-4 and TRBJ1-1; D uncertain. The CDR3 extends over 12 amino acids. V lost 6 bases and J lost 7, with 12 bases in between. Here the CDR3 DNA reads TGTGCCAGCAGATGGGAGACCGGTGAAGCTTTCTTT. Protein sequence: CASRWETGEAFF.

This chain joins TRBV7-3 and TRBJ2-5, with a possible D match to TRBD2 (5 bases). The CDR3 loop spans 14 amino acids. Germline V lookup: CDR1 SGHTA, CDR2 FQGTGA. V lost 5 bases to trimming and J lost 4 bases, with 14 bases between them. CDR3 loop: CASSRYEGSETQYF. The CDR3 DNA follows: TGTGCCAGCAGCCGATATGAGGGTTCAGAGACCCAGTACTTC.

The chain is built from TRBV29-1 and TRBJ2-2, with D perhaps TRBD2 (6 bases). Germline V gene lookup returns CDR1 SQVTM and CDR2 ANQGSEA. V was cut by 7 bases and J by 0 bases, with 12 bases left in between. The CDR3 runs 14 residues. The CDR3 DNA follows: TGCAGCGGGGGGGAGGCTTCGAACACCGGGGAGCTGTTTTTT. Protein product: CSGGEASNTGELFF.

The chain employs TRBV18 and TRBJ1-6; no firm D call. CDR1 KGHSH and CDR2 LQKENI come from the germline V gene. V lost 1 base and J lost 8, with 9 bases in between. This CDR3 region has 14 residues. As DNA, the CDR3 is TGTGCCAGCTCACCACTAGACACGGATTCACCCCTCCACTTT. Encoded protein: CASSPLDTDSPLHF.

The V and J genes are TRBV18 and TRBJ1-1, with D unresolved. The length of the CDR3 is 18 residues. V lost 3 bases to trimming and J lost 4 bases, with 24 bases between them. Germline V gene lookup returns CDR1 KGHSH and CDR2 LQKENI. CDR3 DNA sequence: TGTGCCAGCTCACCCTCATCGGGCCGACCCGGTGAGGGCACTGAAGCTTTCTTT. This sequence encodes CASSPSSGRPGEGTEAFF.

V gene TRBV25-1 combines with J gene TRBJ2-2; D possibly corresponds to TRBD2 (6 bases). Trimming took 8 bases from V and 2 from J, leaving 9 bases between them. The CDR3 sequence is 13 residues long. Germline CDR1 is MGHDK and CDR2 is SYGVNS. The CDR3: CASQGLNTGELFF. The CDR3 DNA is TGTGCCAGCCAGGGACTTAACACCGGGGAGCTGTTTTTT.

This rearrangement joins TRBV4-1 to TRBJ1-5, with no clear D. This CDR3 is 15 amino acids long. CDR1 MGHRA and CDR2 YSYEKL come from the germline V gene. V lost 1 base and J lost 4, with 11 bases in between. The CDR3 protein is CASSQVGRKNQPQHF. The DNA of the CDR3 is TGCGCCAGCAGCCAAGTGGGCAGGAAGAATCAGCCCCAGCATTTT.

This chain uses TRBV9 with TRBJ2-1, with D possibly matching TRBD2 (7 bases). Looked up from germline, CDR1 is SGDLS and CDR2 is YYNGEE. Trimming cost V 4 bases and J 7 bases, with 18 bases left between them. The CDR3 spans 15 residues. The CDR3 DNA reads TGTGCCAGCAGCCCAAGGGGGGGATTTTCTAATGAGCAGTTCTTC. Translated: CASSPRGGFSNEQFF.

This rearrangement joins TRBV28 to TRBJ1-1; the D gene is possibly TRBD1 (5 bases). This CDR3 is built from 12 residues. V dropped 7 bases and J dropped 8 bases, with 14 bases sitting between them. Per the germline V gene, CDR1 is MDHEN and CDR2 is SYDVKM. The DNA of the CDR3 is TGTGCCAGCACCACACCTGGGGGGGAAGCTTTCTTT. This sequence encodes CASTTPGGEAFF.

This clone was seen once. The V and J genes are TRBV5-1 and TRBJ2-1; 12 bases map to TRBD2. This CDR3 has 15 amino acids. V was clipped by 5 bases and J by 8 bases; unmatched bases: 8. CDR1 SGHRS and CDR2 YFSETQ come from the germline V gene. The CDR3 loop reads CASRSPGLAGDEQFF. The CDR3 nucleotides are TGCGCCAGCAGATCTCCGGGACTAGCGGGCGATGAGCAGTTCTTC.

This chain connects TRBV2 to TRBJ1-1; D is possibly TRBD1 (5 bases). Germline lookup yields CDR1 SNHLY and CDR2 FYNNEI. This CDR3 region has 15 residues. Trimming left V 2 bases short and J 1 base short, with 11 bases between. CDR3 in amino acids: CASSELGHPNTEAFF. CDR3 in DNA: TGTGCCAGCAGTGAATTAGGACACCCGAACACTGAAGCTTTCTTT. Full variable domain (remainder filled in from reference TRBV2 and TRBJ1-1): EPEVTQTPSHQVTQMGQEVILRCVPISNHLYFYWYRQILGQKVEFLVSFYNNEISEKSEIFDDQFSVERPDGSNFTLKIRSTKLEDSAMYFCASSELGHPNTEAFFGQGTRLTVV.

The chain joins TRBV7-8 to TRBJ2-7, with TRBD2 identical over 10 bases. This CDR3 has 16 residues. The V segment lost 4 bases and the J segment 2 bases; nucleotides outside the gene matches: 8. Germline CDR1 SGHVS, CDR2 FQNEAQ. Written as DNA, the CDR3 is TGTGCCAGCAGCTCCCGCACTAGCGGGATCACCTACGAGCAGTACTTC. This encodes CASSSRTSGITYEQYF.

The chain links TRBV5-8 to TRBJ1-1, with 8 positions matching TRBD1. The germline CDR1 and CDR2 sequences are SGHTS and YDEGEE. V shed 4 bases and J 1 base; nucleotides not matched to a gene: 3. The length of the CDR3 is 14 residues. In nucleotides, the CDR3 is TGTGCCAGCAGCCTACAGGGGGGGAACACTGAAGCTTTCTTT. Protein: CASSLQGGNTEAFF.

The J gene is TRBJ1-2, the V gene TRBV3-1 (or the pseudogene TRBV3-2); D not resolved. V was shortened by 1 base and J by 4 bases, with 7 bases between the two germline ends. Germline V CDR1 and CDR2: LGHDT, YNNKEL (reference sequence). The CDR3 runs 13 residues. The CDR3 protein is CASSQGGSYGYTF. The CDR3, as DNA: TGTGCCAGCAGCCAAGGAGGCAGCTATGGCTACACCTTC.

V and J are TRBV19 and TRBJ1-1, with 8 positions matching TRBD1. CDR3 size: 15 residues. J gave up 0 bases and V 6 bases, and 6 bases lay outside the gene matches. Germline V CDR1 and CDR2: LNHDA, SQIVND (reference sequence). The CDR3 region is CASSARDRLNTEAFF. CDR3 nucleotide sequence: TGTGCCAGTAGCGCCCGGGACAGGCTGAACACTGAAGCTTTCTTT.

The chain joins TRBV11-2 to TRBJ1-5; D not certain. Trimming removed 1 base at V and 1 base at J, with 8 bases between. Looked up from germline, CDR1 is SGHAT and CDR2 is FQNNGV. The CDR3 spans 15 residues. CDR3 DNA: TGTGCCAGCAGCTTAGCGGGTAACAGCAATCAGCCCCAGCATTTT. Translation gives CASSLAGNSNQPQHF.

This sequence joins TRBV3-1 (or the pseudogene TRBV3-2) and TRBJ1-1; D is possibly TRBD1 (5 bases). The CDR3 spans 13 residues. Per the germline V gene, CDR1 is LGHDT and CDR2 is YNNKEL (reference sequence). V was clipped by 4 bases and J by 1 base, with 7 bases between them. This CDR3 is CASSLTGNTEAFF. The CDR3 nucleotides read TGTGCCAGCAGCCTAACAGGGAACACTGAAGCTTTCTTT.

The gene calls are TRBV2 and TRBJ2-1; 10 nucleotides match TRBD2. The CDR3 runs 15 residues. Germline CDR1 reads SNHLY; CDR2 reads FYNNEI. Unmatched junction bases numbered 14, after V lost 8 bases and J lost 10 bases. The DNA of the CDR3 is TGTGCCAGCTTCCTGGCAGCGGGGGGGCTGGGAGAGCAGTTCTTC. This sequence encodes CASFLAAGGLGEQFF.

The chain is built from TRBV19 and TRBJ2-5; 7 bases match TRBD2. This CDR3 has 16 amino acids. Germline V gives CDR1 LNHDA, CDR2 SQIVND (reference sequence). After removal of 5 bases from V and 0 bases from J, the junction contained 9 bases not matched to a gene. In nucleotides, the CDR3 is TGTGCCAGTAGTCCCCGGCAGGGAGGGTACCAAGAGACCCAGTACTTC. It yields the protein CASSPRQGGYQETQYF. Drawing the rest from reference TRBV19 and TRBJ2-5, the complete variable domain is DGGITQSPKYLFRKEGQNVTLSCEQNLNHDAMYWYRQDPGQGLRLIYYSQIVNDFQKGDIAEGYSVSREKKESFPLTVTSAQKNPTAFYLCASSPRQGGYQETQYFGPGTRLLVL.

The chain combines TRBV19 with TRBJ1-2, with TRBD1 matching 10 bases. The germline V gene encodes CDR1 LNHDA and CDR2 SQIVND (reference sequence). Unmatched junction bases numbered 1, after V lost 5 bases and J lost 4 bases. The CDR3 runs 13 residues. This CDR3 is CASSWTGGYGYTF. The DNA of the CDR3 is TGTGCCAGTAGTTGGACAGGGGGCTATGGCTACACCTTC.

The sample holds one count of this clone. This chain joins TRBV7-9 and TRBJ2-5; 11 positions agree with TRBD2. The CDR3 loop spans 16 amino acids. Trimming took 8 bases from V and 5 from J; bases not matched to a gene: 13. Germline-derived CDR1 and CDR2 are SEHNR and FQNEAQ (reference sequence). The CDR3 DNA reads TGTGCCAGCGGCCGTTGGGCTAGCGGGAGGCCGGAGACCCAGTACTTC. Its translation is CASGRWASGRPETQYF.

The genes are TRBV28 and TRBJ1-1; 7 bases align to TRBD1. The CDR3 covers 15 residues. Germline CDR1 and CDR2: MDHEN and SYDVKM. V trimming: 5 bases; J trimming: 0 bases; junction bases outside the gene matches: 6. The CDR3 sequence is CASSPDREMNTEAFF. In DNA form, the CDR3 reads TGTGCCAGCAGTCCAGACAGGGAGATGAACACTGAAGCTTTCTTT.